This is a list of T cell receptor beta chains from one sample in a study of shared clonotypes between healthy human individuals. Method: immunoSEQ multiplex PCR; TCRdb's copy keeps in-frame clones and lacks some. Here the sample spans about 2.4 million clones, roughly 93% being singletons. Sample: naive CD4+ T cells from PBMCs. All receptors derive from a man younger than 30 in good health. Some clones in this sample may be carry-over from other donors' samples. The CDR3 runs from the conserved cysteine through the conserved F or W. The order of the fields is CDR3 DNA, CDR3 protein, V gene, D gene, J gene, clone size. The D gene is left open where the match is weak. The size entry is marked missing in some rows and otherwise reads once, few, many or a size class.

TGCGCCAGCAGCTTGGAATCAGGGAGCTATGGCTACACCTTC,CASSLESGSYGYTF,TRBV5-1,-,TRBJ1-2,-
TGTGCCAGCAACTCAGGGGCGGGAGGGCAGTATTTT,CASNSGAGGQYF,TRBV7-6,TRBD2,TRBJ2-3,-
TGTGCCAGCAGCCCCATGATTGGCAGTGAAGCTTTCTTT,CASSPMIGSEAFF,TRBV7-3,-,TRBJ1-1,once
TGTGCCAGCAGTGAAATAGCGGGAGCTTACGATGAGCAGTTCTTC,CASSEIAGAYDEQFF,TRBV9,TRBD2,TRBJ2-1,-
TGTGCCAGCAGTAACGGTGGGTCTGGGGCCAACGTCCTGACTTTC,CASSNGGSGANVLTF,TRBV6-6,-,TRBJ2-6,-
TGCGCCAGCAGTGAGGGGAAGGGGGAGCAGTTCTTC,CASSEGKGEQFF,TRBV10-1,-,TRBJ2-1,-
TGTGCCAGCAGTTTAGACGAATACGAGCAGTACTTC,CASSLDEYEQYF,TRBV28,-,TRBJ2-7,-
TGCGCCAGCAGCTTGGCAGACCAGCGGGACTACGAGCAGTACTTC,CASSLADQRDYEQYF,TRBV5-1,TRBD2,TRBJ2-7,-
TGTGCCAGTAGCACTAGCGGGAGGTTGGGTGAGCAGTTCTTC,CASSTSGRLGEQFF,TRBV19,TRBD2,TRBJ2-1,-
TGCGCCAGCAGCTTGGTGGGAGAAGATACGCAGTATTTT,CASSLVGEDTQYF,TRBV5-1,-,TRBJ2-3,once
TGTGCCAGTAGTACAACGGACAGGGATTACCATCAGCCCCAGCATTTT,CASSTTDRDYHQPQHF,TRBV19,TRBD1,TRBJ1-5,-
TGCGCCAGCAGCGGGACAGGACGCACCGGGGAGCTGTTTTTT,CASSGTGRTGELFF,TRBV5-1,TRBD1,TRBJ2-2,-
TGTGCCAGCACCCGGGTTTTTCTCGGTGAAAACTATGGCTACACCTTC,CASTRVFLGENYGYTF,TRBV5-4,-,TRBJ1-2,-
TGTGCCAGCAGCAAAGACGGGGAGCTGTTTTTT,CASSKDGELFF,TRBV5-4,-,TRBJ2-2,-
TGTGCCAGCAGCCCACCCGGGCGGGGCACCGGGGAGCTGTTTTTT,CASSPPGRGTGELFF,TRBV5-4,-,TRBJ2-2,-
TGTGCCAGCAGCTTAATTGGGGCCACTGAAGCTTTCTTT,CASSLIGATEAFF,TRBV7-2,-,TRBJ1-1,-